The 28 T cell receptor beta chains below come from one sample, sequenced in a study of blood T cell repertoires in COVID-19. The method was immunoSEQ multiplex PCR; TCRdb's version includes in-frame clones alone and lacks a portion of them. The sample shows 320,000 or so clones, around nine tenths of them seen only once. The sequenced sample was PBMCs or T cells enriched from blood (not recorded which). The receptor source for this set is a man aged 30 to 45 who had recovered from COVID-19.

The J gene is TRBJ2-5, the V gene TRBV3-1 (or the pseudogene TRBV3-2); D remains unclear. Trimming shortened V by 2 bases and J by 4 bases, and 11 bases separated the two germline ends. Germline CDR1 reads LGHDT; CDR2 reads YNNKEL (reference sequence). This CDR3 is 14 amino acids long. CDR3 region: CASSQTPVRETQYF. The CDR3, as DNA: TGTGCCAGCAGCCAAACCCCCGTGAGAGAGACCCAGTACTTC.

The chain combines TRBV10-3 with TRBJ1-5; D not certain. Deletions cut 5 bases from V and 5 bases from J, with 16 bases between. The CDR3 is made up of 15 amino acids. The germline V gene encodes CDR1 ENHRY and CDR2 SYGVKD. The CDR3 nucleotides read TGTGCCATCAGTAACACCCCCGGGTTCGATCAGCCCCAGCATTTT. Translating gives CAISNTPGFDQPQHF.

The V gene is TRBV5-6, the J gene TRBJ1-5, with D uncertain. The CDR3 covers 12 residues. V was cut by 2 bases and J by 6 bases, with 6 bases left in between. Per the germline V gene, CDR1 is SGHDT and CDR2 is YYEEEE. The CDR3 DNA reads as TGTGCCAGCAGCTTTTTCTCTCAGCCCCAGCATTTT. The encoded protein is CASSFFSQPQHF.

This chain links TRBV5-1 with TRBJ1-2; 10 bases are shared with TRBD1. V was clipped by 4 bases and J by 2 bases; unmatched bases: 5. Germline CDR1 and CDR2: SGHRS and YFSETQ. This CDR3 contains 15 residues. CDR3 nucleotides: TGCGCCAGCAGCCCCAGGACAGGGGGGAACTATGGCTACACCTTC. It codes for CASSPRTGGNYGYTF.

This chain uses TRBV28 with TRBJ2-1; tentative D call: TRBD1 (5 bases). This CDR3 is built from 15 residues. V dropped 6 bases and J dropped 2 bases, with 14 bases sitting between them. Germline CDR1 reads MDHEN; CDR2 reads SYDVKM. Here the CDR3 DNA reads TGTGCCAGCAGCCTTGACAGAACCACCTACAATGAGCAGTTCTTC. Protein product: CASSLDRTTYNEQFF.

The CDR3, as DNA: TGCGCCAGCAGCGCGCCGGCACAGGGGCGATTTCAGCCCCAGCATTTT. It translates to CASSAPAQGRFQPQHF. The V gene is TRBV4-1, the J gene TRBJ1-5; TRBD1 agrees at 7 bases. Germline V gene data show CDR1 as MGHRA and CDR2 as YSYEKL. V dropped 5 bases and J dropped 6; count of bases not matched to a gene: 13. The CDR3 totals 16 residues.

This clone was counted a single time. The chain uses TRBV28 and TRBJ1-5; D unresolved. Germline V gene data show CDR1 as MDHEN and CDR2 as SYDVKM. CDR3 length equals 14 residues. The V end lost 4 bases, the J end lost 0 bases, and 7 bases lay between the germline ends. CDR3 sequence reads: CASSSFYSNQPQHF. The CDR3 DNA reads TGTGCCAGCAGTTCCTTTTATAGCAATCAGCCCCAGCATTTT.

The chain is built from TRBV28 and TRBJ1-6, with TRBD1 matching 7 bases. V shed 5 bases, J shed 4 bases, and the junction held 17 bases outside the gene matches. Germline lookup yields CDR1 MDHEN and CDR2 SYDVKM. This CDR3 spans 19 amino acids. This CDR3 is CASSLPTGLVSAYNSPLHF. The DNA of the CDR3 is TGTGCCAGCAGTCTTCCGACAGGGCTGGTCTCCGCATATAATTCACCCCTCCACTTT.

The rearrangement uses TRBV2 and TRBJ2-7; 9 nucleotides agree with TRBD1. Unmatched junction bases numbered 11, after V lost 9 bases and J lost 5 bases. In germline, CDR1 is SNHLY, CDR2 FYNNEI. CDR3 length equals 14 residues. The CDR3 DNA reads TGTGCCAGTACCGGGACAGGGTTATTAGACGAGCAGTACTTC. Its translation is CASTGTGLLDEQYF.

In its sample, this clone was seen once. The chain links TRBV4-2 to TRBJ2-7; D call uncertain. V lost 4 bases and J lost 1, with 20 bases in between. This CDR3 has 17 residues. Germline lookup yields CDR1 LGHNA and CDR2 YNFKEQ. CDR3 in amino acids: CASSRPGDTADSYEQYF. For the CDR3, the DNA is TGTGCCAGCAGCCGACCAGGTGACACTGCCGATTCCTACGAGCAGTACTTC.

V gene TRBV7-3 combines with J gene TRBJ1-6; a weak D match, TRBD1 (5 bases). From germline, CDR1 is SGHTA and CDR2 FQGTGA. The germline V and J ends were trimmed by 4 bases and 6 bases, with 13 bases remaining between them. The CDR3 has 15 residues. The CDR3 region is CASSWTTASNSPLHF. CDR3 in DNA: TGTGCCAGCAGCTGGACGACAGCGTCTAATTCACCCCTCCACTTT.

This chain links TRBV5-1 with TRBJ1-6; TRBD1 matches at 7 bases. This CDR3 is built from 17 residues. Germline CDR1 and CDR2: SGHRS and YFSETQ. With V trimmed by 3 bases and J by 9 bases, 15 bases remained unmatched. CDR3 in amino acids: CASSSPLQTGVGSPLHF. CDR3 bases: TGCGCCAGCAGCTCGCCACTGCAAACAGGGGTGGGTTCACCCCTCCACTTT.

CDR3 amino acids: CASRSRAEATNEKLFF. In DNA form, the CDR3 reads TGCGCCAGCAGGTCCAGGGCGGAAGCAACTAATGAAAAACTGTTTTTT. The chain recombines TRBV5-1 with TRBJ1-4; tentatively, D is TRBD1 (5 bases). V gave up 5 bases and J gave up 0 bases, with 14 bases separating them. The CDR3 length is 16 residues. Germline values: CDR1 SGHRS, CDR2 YFSETQ.

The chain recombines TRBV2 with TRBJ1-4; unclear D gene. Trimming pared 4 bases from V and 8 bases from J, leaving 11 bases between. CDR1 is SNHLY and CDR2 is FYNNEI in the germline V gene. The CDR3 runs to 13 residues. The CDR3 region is CASSGLPGEKLFF. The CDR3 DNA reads TGTGCCAGCAGTGGACTCCCTGGAGAAAAACTGTTTTTT.

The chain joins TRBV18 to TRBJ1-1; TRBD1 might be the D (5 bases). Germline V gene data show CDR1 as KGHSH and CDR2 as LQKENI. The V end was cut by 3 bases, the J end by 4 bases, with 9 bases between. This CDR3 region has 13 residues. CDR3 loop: CASSPRAGTEAFF. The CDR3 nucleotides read TGTGCCAGCTCACCCAGGGCTGGCACTGAAGCTTTCTTT.

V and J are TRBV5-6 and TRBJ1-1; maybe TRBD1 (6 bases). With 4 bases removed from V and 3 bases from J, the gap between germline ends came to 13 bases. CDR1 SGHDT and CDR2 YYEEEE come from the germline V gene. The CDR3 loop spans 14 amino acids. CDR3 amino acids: CASSQGFLDTEAFF. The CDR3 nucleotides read TGTGCCAGCAGCCAGGGGTTCTTGGACACTGAAGCTTTCTTT. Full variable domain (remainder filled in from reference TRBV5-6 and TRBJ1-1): DAGVTQSPTHLIKTRGQQVTLRCSPKSGHDTVSWYQQALGQGPQFIFQYYEEEERQRGNFPDRFSGHQFPNYSSELNVNALLLGDSALYLCASSQGFLDTEAFFGQGTRLTVV.

The CDR3 loop reads CASSVGSRGIRNEQFF. DNA for the CDR3: TGTGCCAGCAGCGTAGGTTCCAGGGGTATACGCAATGAGCAGTTCTTC. V is TRBV9 and J is TRBJ2-1, with a weak D call TRBD1 (6 bases). V lost 0 bases, J lost 6 bases, and 16 bases lay in between. This CDR3 region has 16 residues. The germline CDR1 and CDR2 sequences are SGDLS and YYNGEE.

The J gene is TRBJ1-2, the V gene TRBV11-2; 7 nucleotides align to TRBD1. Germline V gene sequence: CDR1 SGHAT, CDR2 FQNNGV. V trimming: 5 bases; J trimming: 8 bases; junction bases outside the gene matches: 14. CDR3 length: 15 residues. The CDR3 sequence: CASSPSGTEFGGYTF. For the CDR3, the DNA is TGTGCCAGCAGCCCATCCGGGACAGAGTTTGGGGGCTACACCTTC. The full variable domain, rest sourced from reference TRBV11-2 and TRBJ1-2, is EAGVAQSPRYKIIEKRQSVAFWCNPISGHATLYWYQQILGQGPKLLIQFQNNGVVDDSQLPKDRFSAERLKGVDSTLKIQPAKLEDSAVYLCASSPSGTEFGGYTFGSGTRLTVV.

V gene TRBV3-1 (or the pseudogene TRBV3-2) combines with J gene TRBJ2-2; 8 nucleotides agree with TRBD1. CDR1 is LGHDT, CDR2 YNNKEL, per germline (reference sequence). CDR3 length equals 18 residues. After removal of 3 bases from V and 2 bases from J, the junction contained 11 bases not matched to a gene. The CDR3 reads CASSHLTRTGINTGELFF. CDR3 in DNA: TGTGCCAGCAGCCACCTGACGCGGACAGGGATTAACACCGGGGAGCTGTTTTTT.

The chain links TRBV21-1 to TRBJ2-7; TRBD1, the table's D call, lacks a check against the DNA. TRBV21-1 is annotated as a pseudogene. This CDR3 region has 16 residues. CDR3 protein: CASSKAGQGGTYEQYF. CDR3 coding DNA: TGTGCCAGCAGCAAAGCGGGACAGGGGGGCACCTACGAGCAGTACTTC.

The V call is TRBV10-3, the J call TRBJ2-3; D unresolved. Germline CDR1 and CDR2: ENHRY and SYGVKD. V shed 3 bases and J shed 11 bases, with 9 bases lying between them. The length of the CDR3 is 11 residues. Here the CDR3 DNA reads TGTGCCATCAGTGATGCAACAGAGCAGTATTTT. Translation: CAISDATEQYF.

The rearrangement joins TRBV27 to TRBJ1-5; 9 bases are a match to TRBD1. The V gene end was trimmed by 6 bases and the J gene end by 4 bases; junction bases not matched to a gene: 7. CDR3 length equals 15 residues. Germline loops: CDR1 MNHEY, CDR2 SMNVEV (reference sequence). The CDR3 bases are TGTGCCAGCAGGTCCGGGACAGGGAGTAATCAGCCCCAGCATTTT. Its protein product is CASRSGTGSNQPQHF.

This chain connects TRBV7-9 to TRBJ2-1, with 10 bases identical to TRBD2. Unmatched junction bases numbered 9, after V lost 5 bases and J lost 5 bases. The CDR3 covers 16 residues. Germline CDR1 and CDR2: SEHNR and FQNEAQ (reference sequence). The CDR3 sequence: CASSLSSGGAHNEQFF. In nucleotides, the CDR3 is TGTGCCAGCAGCCTCTCGAGCGGGGGGGCTCACAATGAGCAGTTCTTC.

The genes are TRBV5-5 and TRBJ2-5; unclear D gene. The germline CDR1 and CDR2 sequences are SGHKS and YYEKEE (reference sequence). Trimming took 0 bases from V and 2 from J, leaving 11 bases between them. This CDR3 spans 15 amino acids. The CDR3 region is CASSLASAIQETQYF. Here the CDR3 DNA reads TGTGCCAGCAGCTTGGCCAGCGCGATACAAGAGACCCAGTACTTC.

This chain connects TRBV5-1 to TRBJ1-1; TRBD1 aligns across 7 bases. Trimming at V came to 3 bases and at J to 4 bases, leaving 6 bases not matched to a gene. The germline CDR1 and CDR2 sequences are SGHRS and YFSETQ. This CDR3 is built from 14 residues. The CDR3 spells CASSWTGWGTEAFF. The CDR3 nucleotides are TGCGCCAGCAGCTGGACAGGATGGGGCACTGAAGCTTTCTTT.

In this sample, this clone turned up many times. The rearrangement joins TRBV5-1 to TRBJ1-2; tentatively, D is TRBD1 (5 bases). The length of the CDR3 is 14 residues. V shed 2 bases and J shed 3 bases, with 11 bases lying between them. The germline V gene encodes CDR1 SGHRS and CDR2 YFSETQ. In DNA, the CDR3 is TGCGCCAGCAGCTTCGTAGGGGCGGACTATGGCTACACCTTC. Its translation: CASSFVGADYGYTF.

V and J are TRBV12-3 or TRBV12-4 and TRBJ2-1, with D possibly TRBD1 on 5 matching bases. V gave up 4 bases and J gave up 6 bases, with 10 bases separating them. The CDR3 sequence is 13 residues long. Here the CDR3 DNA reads TGTGCCAGCAGTTCCAGGGTAGGCAATGAGCAGTTCTTC. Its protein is CASSSRVGNEQFF.

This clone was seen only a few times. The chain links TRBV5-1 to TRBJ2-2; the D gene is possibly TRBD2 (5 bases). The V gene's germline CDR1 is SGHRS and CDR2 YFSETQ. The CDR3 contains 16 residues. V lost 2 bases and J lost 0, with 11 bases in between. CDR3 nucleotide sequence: TGCGCCAGCAGCTTCGGGGTCGACGCGAACACCGGGGAGCTGTTTTTT. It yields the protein CASSFGVDANTGELFF.